The rows below give T cell receptor beta chains drawn from one sample of a study of immune evolution from preneoplasia to lung adenocarcinoma. Libraries were prepared by immunoSEQ multiplex PCR; TCRdb keeps only in-frame clonotypes and omits some of them. This table has 2,000 to 2,500 clones, approximately 40% appearing once. Sample: FFPE adjacent normal lung tissue. These receptors all come from a person between 60 and 80 years old with lung adenocarcinoma. The CDR3 runs from the conserved cysteine through the conserved F or W. The D gene is left open where the match is weak.

D gene | J gene | V gene | CDR3 protein
NA | TRBJ2-7 | TRBV9 | CASSVGGSGYEQYF
NA | TRBJ2-7 | TRBV19 | CASSMVDRYEQYF
TRBD2 | TRBJ2-1 | TRBV9 | CASSPGTSGYNEQFF
NA | TRBJ2-3 | TRBV7-2 | CASSFNYLSTDTQYF
TRBD1 | TRBJ2-7 | TRBV27 | CASNLKATGGNEQYF
TRBD1 | TRBJ1-4 | TRBV7-9 | CASSPKDRAGEKLFF
TRBD1 | TRBJ1-1 | TRBV5-1 | CASSLQGDGTEAFF
NA | TRBJ2-1 | TRBV9 | CASSVGPNNEQFF
TRBD2 | TRBJ2-3 | TRBV29-1 | CSVAGLAGETDTQYF
NA | TRBJ1-6 | TRBV7-9 | CASSRPGVGSPLHF
NA | TRBJ1-6 | TRBV2 | CASTDTQLTPLHF
NA | TRBJ2-1 | TRBV4-3 | CASSQDRTWQFF
TRBD1 | TRBJ2-5 | TRBV6-5 | CATRWTGAQETQYF
NA | TRBJ1-3 | TRBV20-1 | CSASRGDTIYF
NA | TRBJ2-7 | TRBV9 | CASSVDGGSYEQYF
NA | TRBJ1-2 | TRBV14 | CASSPLKTTVSDYGYTF
NA | TRBJ2-1 | TRBV5-4 | CASSLSFSLVSYNEQFF
TRBD2 | TRBJ2-4 | TRBV15 | CATSASVLAGLKNIQYF
NA | TRBJ1-4 | TRBV5-1 | CASRAPNEKLFF
NA | TRBJ1-1 | TRBV4-3 | CASSRGRTTEAFF
NA | TRBJ2-3 | TRBV1 | CTSSISGLGTDTQYF
TRBD1 | TRBJ1-2 | TRBV7-9 | CASSPGTDLYGYTF
NA | TRBJ2-5 | TRBV18 | CASSPGGGQETQYF
TRBD2 | TRBJ2-3 | TRBV6-5 | CASTGGVRTDTQYF
NA | TRBJ2-3 | TRBV15 | CATSRGILALSTDTQYF
NA | TRBJ2-3 | TRBV4-2 | CASTQGTALTDTQYF
NA | TRBJ1-1 | TRBV19 | CASSVSLEAFF
NA | TRBJ1-2 | TRBV5-6 | CASSRPLETRLSYGYTF
TRBD2 | TRBJ2-1 | TRBV9 | CASSVESSGRASSYNEQFF
TRBD2 | TRBJ2-5 | TRBV7-9 | CASSLAGGRALKTQYF
TRBD1 | TRBJ1-2 | TRBV29-1 | CSVTDRTTGYTF
NA | TRBJ2-3 | TRBV9 | CASSVVGRSLTDTQYF
TRBD1 | TRBJ2-7 | TRBV6-1 | CASSGGTGLTYEQYF
NA | TRBJ2-1 | TRBV7-9 | CASSPQGYEQFF
TRBD1 | TRBJ2-5 | TRBV4-1 | CASSQGTGGTETQYF
NA | TRBJ2-5 | TRBV27 | CASSLSRTRQETQYF
NA | TRBJ1-5 | TRBV21-1 | CASSDDRDSNQPQHF
NA | TRBJ2-5 | TRBV27 | CASSQTRPSLETQYF
TRBD1 | TRBJ2-7 | TRBV7-2 | CASSLGTGTYEQYF
NA | TRBJ2-3 | TRBV4-2 | CASSRGSGGTDTQYF
NA | TRBJ1-1 | TRBV9 | CASSVVGMGNTEAFF
NA | TRBJ2-5 | TRBV5-4 | CASSPQEGQKTQYF
TRBD1 | TRBJ1-2 | TRBV27 | CASSFRGDLNYGYTF
NA | TRBJ1-1 | TRBV2 | CASSLQGWSTEAFF
NA | TRBJ2-7 | TRBV14 | CASSADNSYEQYF
NA | TRBJ1-1 | TRBV25-1 | CASDISNTEAFF
NA | TRBJ1-5 | TRBV29-1 | CSAVEDLYSNQPQHF
NA | TRBJ2-7 | TRBV9 | CASSVVGHDEQYF
NA | TRBJ2-3 | TRBV19 | CASSHRETDTQYF
TRBD1 | TRBJ2-7 | TRBV5-4 | CASSTDRTEYEQYF
NA | TRBJ2-7 | TRBV29-1 | CSVESQGNDEQYF
TRBD1 | TRBJ1-6 | TRBV5-1 | CASGDRDGPLHF
NA | TRBJ1-2 | TRBV6-1 | CASSEPGTFYGYTF
TRBD1 | TRBJ1-2 | TRBV5-1 | CASRETGGYGYTF
NA | TRBJ1-1 | TRBV4-3 | CASSQGRDLEAFF